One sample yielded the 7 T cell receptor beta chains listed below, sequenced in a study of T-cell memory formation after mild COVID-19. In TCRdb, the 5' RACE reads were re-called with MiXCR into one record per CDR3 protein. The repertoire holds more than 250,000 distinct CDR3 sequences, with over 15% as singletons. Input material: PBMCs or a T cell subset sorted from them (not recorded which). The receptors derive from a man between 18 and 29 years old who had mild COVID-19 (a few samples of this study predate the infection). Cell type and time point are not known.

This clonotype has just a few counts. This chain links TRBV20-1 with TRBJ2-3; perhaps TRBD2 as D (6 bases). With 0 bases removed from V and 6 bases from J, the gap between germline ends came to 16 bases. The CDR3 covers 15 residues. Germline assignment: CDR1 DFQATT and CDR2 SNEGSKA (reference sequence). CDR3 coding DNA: TGCAGTGCTAGAGATCGAGGGCGGGGTAGCGATACGCAGTATTTT. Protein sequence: CSARDRGRGSDTQYF.

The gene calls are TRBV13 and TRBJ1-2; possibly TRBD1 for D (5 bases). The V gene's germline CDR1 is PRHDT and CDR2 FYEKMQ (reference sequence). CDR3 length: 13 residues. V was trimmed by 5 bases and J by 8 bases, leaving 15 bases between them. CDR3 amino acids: CASSELGGDGYTF. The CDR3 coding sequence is TGTGCCAGCAGCGAGCTAGGAGGGGACGGCTACACCTTC.

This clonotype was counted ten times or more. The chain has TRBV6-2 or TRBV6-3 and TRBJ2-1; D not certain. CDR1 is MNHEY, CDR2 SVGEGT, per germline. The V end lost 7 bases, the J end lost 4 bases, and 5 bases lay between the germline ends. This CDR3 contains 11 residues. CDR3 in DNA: TGTGCCAGCAAGCGATACAATGAGCAGTTCTTC. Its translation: CASKRYNEQFF.

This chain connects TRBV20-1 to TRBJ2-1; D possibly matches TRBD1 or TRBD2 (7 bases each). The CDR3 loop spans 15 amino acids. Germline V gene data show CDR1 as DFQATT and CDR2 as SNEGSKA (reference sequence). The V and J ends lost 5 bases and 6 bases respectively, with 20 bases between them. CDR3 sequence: CSALQGVPGGNEQFF. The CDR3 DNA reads TGCAGTGCTCTCCAGGGGGTACCGGGGGGCAATGAGCAGTTCTTC.

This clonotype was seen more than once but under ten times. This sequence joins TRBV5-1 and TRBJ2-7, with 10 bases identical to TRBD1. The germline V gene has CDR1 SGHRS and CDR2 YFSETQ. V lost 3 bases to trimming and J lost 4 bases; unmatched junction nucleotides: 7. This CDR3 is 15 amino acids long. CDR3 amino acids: CASSSGTGDHYEQYF. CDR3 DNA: TGCGCCAGCAGCTCCGGGACAGGGGACCATTACGAGCAGTACTTC. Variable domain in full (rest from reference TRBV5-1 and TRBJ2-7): KAGVTQTPRYLIKTRGQQVTLSCSPISGHRSVSWYQQTPGQGLQFLFEYFSETQRNKGNFPGRFSGRQFSNSRSEMNVSTLELGDSALYLCASSSGTGDHYEQYFGPGTRLTVT.

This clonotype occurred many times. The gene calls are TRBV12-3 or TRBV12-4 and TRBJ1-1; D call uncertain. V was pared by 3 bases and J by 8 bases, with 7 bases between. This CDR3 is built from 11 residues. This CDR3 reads CASSFGEEAFF. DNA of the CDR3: TGTGCCAGCAGTTTTGGGGAGGAAGCTTTCTTT.

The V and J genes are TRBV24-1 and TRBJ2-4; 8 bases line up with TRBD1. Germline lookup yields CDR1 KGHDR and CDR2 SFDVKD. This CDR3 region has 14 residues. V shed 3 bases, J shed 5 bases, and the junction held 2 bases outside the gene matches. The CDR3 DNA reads TGTGCCACCAGTGATAAACAGGGGGAAAACATTCAGTACTTC. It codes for CATSDKQGENIQYF.